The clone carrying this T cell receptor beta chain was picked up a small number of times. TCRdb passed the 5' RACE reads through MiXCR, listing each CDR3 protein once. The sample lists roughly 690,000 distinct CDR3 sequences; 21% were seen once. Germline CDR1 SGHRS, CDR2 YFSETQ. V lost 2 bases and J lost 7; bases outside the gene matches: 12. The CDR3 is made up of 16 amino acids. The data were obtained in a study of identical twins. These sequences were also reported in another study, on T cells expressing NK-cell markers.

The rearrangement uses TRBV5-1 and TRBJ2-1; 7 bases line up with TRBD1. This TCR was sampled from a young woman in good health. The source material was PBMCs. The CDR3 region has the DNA TGCGCCAGCAGCTTTATTTCACGAGGACAGGCTAATGAGCAGTTCTTC. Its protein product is CASSFISRGQANEQFF.